This TCR beta chain was retrieved from a study of T-cell memory formation after mild COVID-19 (dated by TCRdb to the early 2020s). The study in broad terms: TCR sequence clusters from the two donors were largely donor specific. In a couple of donors, T-cell clones that expanded and contracted after mild COVID-19 were tracked by sequencing TCRalpha and TCRbeta repertoires over time. Two young, previously healthy adult volunteers, one female and one male, were included in the cohort.

From the germline V gene, CDR1 is SGDLS and CDR2 is YYNGEE. V loses 2 bases, J loses 6 bases, and the germline ends lie 5 bases apart. The CDR3 numbers 12 residues from cysteine through phenylalanine. Only the CDR3 DNA is retained, 36 bases long and in frame from the first base. Instrument used: Illumina NovaSeq 6000. TCRalpha and TCRbeta cDNA libraries were built by 5'RACE with constant-segment primers, adding sample barcodes and unique molecular identifiers. RNA was extracted from every sample with Trizol reagent. Library amplification was performed in two PCR steps, and a second sample barcode and Illumina TruSeq adapters were introduced in the second step. Sequencing of libraries was performed on an Illumina NovaSeq with 2 x 150 bp paired-end reads. Concerning the study's data processing: The reads were demultiplexed and collapsed into UMI-guided consensus sequences using migec v1.2.7. Using mixcr v2.1.11, UMI consensuses were aligned to TRA and TRB V and J templates and then assembled into clonotypes. Expanded or contracted clonotypes were those called significant by both edgeR and NoisET, with noise models trained on biological replicates. For edgeR calls, a false discovery rate-adjusted p below 0.01 and a log2 fold-change threshold of 1 were applied. PCA with hierarchical clustering of max-normalized trajectories of the 1000 most abundant clonotypes was used as exploratory dynamics analysis. Separately sequenced CD4+ and CD8+ repertoires were used to assign the CD4 or CD8 phenotype of responding clones. TCRdb passed the public sequencing reads through fastp at Q25 and MiXCR, retaining productive beta sequences. Each record represents a unique CDR3 protein, reported with the most common genes and DNA among its rows. In this record, the V and J calls reflect TCRdb's handling and not the investigators' own analysis. This sample lists 100,000 to 150,000 distinct CDR3 sequences; roughly 6% were detected once. The ten top clones hold around 2% of the sample.

PBMCs were isolated by Ficoll-Paque density gradient centrifugation. Paper-wide results and their limitations: From day 15 to 85, contracting clones showed balanced CD4/CD8 phenotypes, whereas a second wave of clones that expanded from day 15 to 37 leaned towards CD4+. The study included only a couple of mild cases, and larger cohorts that include severe cases with pre-infection samples were judged to be necessary. SARS-CoV-2 specificity of the second-wave clones peaking on day 37 was not confirmed. Contracting CD4+ clones were located mainly in the CM and EM memory subsets, whereas CD8+ clones were found to be enriched in EMRA. The detection of some responding clones in pre-infection memory suggests that pre-existing cross-reactive memory T cells joined the SARS-CoV-2 response.

As to this clonotype: The clone's antigen remains unknown. No much larger clonotype is one base removed from it; base qualities were not supplied.

The sequence is built from TRBV9 and TRBJ2-2, with no confident D gene call. The specimen sequenced was PBMCs or a T cell subset sorted from them (not recorded which). The receptor was isolated from an adult woman who had mild COVID-19 (a few samples of this study predate the infection). The sample titles of this study are shuffled in the database, so cell type and time point are left out; the donor was told from shared clones. The DNA sequence is as follows: TGTGCCAGCAGCGTCGACCCCGGGGAGCTGTTTTTT. Translated, it reads CASSVDPGELFF.